This T cell receptor beta chain was observed in a study of blood T cell repertoires in COVID-19. Study at large: Acute and convalescent COVID-19 specimens originated in the United States, Italy and Spain. T cells, B-cell-depleted T cells, or PBMCs provided the cDNA or gDNA that served as material.

As processed by the authors: Estimation of nucleated cell counts relied on the amplification of reference gene primers. Clones were sequenced by immunoSEQ multiplex PCR, and TCRdb holds only the in-frame ones, with some missing. V, J and clone size derive from that table, while D and trimming were established from the DNA sequence. The sample yields more than 35,000 clones, roughly nine tenths seen once. The CDR3 is 15 residues long. CDR1 MNHEY and CDR2 SVGAGI come from the germline V gene. The junction had 1 base not matched to a gene; V was cut back by 0 bases and J by 3 bases. The sequence came from a man aged 70 or older with acute or convalescent COVID-19. Sequencing was carried out using peripheral blood. The chain employs TRBV6-5 and TRBJ2-7, with 11 bases lining up with TRBD1. Written as DNA, the CDR3 is TGTGCCAGCAGTTACTCCGGGACAGGGGGCTACGAGCAGTACTTC. Encoded protein: CASSYSGTGGYEQYF.